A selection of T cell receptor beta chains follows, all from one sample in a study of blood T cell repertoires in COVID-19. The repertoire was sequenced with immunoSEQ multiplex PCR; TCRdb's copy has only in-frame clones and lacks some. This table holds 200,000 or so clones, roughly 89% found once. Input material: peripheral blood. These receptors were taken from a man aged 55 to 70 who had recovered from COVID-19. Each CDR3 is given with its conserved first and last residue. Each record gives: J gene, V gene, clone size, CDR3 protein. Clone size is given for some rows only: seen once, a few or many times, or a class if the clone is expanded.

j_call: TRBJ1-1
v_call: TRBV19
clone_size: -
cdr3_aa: CASSIDRWNTEAFF

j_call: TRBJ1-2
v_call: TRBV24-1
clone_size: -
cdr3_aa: CATSDLPEAASFLIHGRPNYGYTF

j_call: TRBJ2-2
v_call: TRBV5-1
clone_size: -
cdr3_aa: CASGPTGLAGGPSTGELFF

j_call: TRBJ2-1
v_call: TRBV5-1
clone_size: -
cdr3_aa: CASSSQGGAHNEQFF

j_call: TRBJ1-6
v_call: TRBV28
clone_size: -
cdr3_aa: CASSRTEPNSPLHF

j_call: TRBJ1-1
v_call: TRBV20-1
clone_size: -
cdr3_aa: CSAGGAGEAFF

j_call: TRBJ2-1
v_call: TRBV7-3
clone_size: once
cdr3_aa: CASGGNAGEQFF

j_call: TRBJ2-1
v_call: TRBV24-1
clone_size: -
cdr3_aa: CATSDYNYNEQFF

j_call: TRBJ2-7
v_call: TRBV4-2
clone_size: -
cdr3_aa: CASSQLLGTGFAEQYF

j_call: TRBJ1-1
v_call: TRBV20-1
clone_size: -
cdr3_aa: CSAGEQTEAFF

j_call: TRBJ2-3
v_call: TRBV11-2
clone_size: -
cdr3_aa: CASSPRATDTQYF

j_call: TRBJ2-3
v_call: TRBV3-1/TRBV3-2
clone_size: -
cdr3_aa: CASSQTVTDTQYF

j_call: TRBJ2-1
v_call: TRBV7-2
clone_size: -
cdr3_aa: CASSRAWEQFF

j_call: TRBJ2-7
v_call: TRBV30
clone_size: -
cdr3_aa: CAWSGGLVYEQYF

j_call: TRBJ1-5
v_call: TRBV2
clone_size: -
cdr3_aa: CASSENFRGRSHQPQHF

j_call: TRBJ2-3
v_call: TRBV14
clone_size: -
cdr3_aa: CASSPRHNLASNTQYF

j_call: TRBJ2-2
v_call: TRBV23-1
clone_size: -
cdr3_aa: CASSHLWRGNTGELFF

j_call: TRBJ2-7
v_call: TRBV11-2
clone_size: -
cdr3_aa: CASSRDRHPTYEQYF

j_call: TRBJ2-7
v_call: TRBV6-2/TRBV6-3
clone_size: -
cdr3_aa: CASRPGTSGRGSYEQYF

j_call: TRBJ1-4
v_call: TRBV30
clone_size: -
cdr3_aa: CAWSRPGQGEKLFF

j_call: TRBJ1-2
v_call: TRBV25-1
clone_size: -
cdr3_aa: CATVGRGPGYTF

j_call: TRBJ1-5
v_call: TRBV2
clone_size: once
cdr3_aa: CASSGGDRGQPQHF

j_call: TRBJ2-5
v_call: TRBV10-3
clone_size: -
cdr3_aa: CAISDYRGEPGETQYF

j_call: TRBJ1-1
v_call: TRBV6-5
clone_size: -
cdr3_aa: CASTGTYGAFF

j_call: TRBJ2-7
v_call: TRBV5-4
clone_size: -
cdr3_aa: CASSFSGTAFSYEQYF

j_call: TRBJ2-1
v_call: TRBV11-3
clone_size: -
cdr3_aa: CASSSLAGAGNEQFF

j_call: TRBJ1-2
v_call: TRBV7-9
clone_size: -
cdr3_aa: CASSRKDKGGYTF

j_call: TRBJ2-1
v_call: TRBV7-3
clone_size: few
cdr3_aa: CASSSHLGTPKYNEQFF

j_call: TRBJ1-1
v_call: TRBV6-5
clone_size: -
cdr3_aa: CASSRERVPEAFF

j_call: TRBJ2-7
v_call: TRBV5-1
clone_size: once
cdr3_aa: CASSLDSGGTYEQYF

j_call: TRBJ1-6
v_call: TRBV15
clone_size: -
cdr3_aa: CATSRAPGQENSPLHF

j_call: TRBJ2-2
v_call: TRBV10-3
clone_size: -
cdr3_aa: CAIKGRESDGELFF

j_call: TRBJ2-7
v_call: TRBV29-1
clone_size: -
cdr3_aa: CSVARDRVHEQYF

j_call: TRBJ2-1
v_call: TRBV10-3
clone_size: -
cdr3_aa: CAISEGGLKQFF

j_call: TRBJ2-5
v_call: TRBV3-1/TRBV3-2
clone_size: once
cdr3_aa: CASSHGGRGGETQYF

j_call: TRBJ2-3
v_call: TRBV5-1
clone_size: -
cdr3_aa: CASSRGLAATDTQYF

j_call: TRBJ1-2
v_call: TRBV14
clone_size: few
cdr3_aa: CASSQDHQVDYGYTF

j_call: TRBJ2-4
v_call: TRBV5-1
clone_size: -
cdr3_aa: CASRPYSVLAKNIQYF

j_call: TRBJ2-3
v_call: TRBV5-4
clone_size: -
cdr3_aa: CASSRQLAGDTDTQYF

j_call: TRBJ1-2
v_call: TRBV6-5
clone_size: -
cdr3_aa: CASRPTGTGYGYTF